This paragraph covers one TCR beta chain sequence. The data stem from a study of blood T cell repertoires in COVID-19. The protocol was immunoSEQ multiplex PCR, while the TCRdb copy is restricted to in-frame clones and leaves out a portion. The sample comprises about 60,000 clones, roughly 90% of which are singletons, and approximately 14% rests with the top ten. CDR3 length equals 15 residues. Per the germline V gene, CDR1 is SNHLY and CDR2 is FYNNEI. V lost 4 bases, J lost 5 bases, and 7 bases stayed unmatched. The sequence was obtained from a woman aged 60-70 years with active COVID-19. The material sequenced was peripheral blood. The J gene is TRBJ1-5, the V gene TRBV2; 8 nucleotides match TRBD1. This CDR3 reads CASSARTGRHQPQHF. CDR3 DNA sequence: TGTGCCAGCAGTGCCCGGACAGGGAGGCATCAGCCCCAGCATTTT.